These 10 T cell receptor beta chains were all obtained from the same sample, sequenced in a study of blood T cells in healthy people across ages. A sample-barcoded 5' primer and a J-beta primer mix were used in a second PCR of roughly 6 to 11 cycles. TCRdb recomputed calls from the 5' RACE reads with MiXCR, one row per CDR3 protein. Among approximately 800,000 distinct CDR3 sequences, just under 25% were seen once, and the ten largest hold approximately 4%. These same data were also listed under a study on T cells of mothers and their children.

Input material: blood. The receptors were sampled from a boy aged 10-17 years in good health.

The genes are TRBV14 and TRBJ2-7; TRBD1 matches at 8 bases. The V gene's germline CDR1 is SGHDN and CDR2 FVKESK. The CDR3 has 16 amino acids. V shed 2 bases, J shed 7 bases, and the junction held 13 bases outside the gene matches. CDR3 sequence (DNA): TGTGCCAGCAGCCAACGTCACCTCGGGACAGGCGGGGAGCAGTACTTC. Translated, it gives CASSQRHLGTGGEQYF.

The J gene is TRBJ2-1, the V gene TRBV12-3 or TRBV12-4, with TRBD1 matching 7 bases. The better agreement between TRBJ2-5 and the DNA end casts doubt on the J call. The CDR3 extends over 14 amino acids. CDR3 nucleotide sequence: TGTGCCAGCAACCCAAACAGGGGTGGGGAGACCCAGTACTTC. Its protein product is CASNPNRGGETQYF.

This chain connects TRBV6-2 or TRBV6-3 to TRBJ2-4; 8 bases agree with TRBD1. The CDR3 has 16 amino acids. J was trimmed by 9 bases and V by 2 bases; bases with no gene match: 12. The germline V gene has CDR1 MNHEY and CDR2 SVGEGT. The CDR3 DNA reads TGTGCCAGCAGTTACCCCGGACTGGACAGGGTGGTCATTCAGTACTTC. Its protein product is CASSYPGLDRVVIQYF.

The chain has TRBV28 and TRBJ1-2, with 8 bases fitting TRBD1. V dropped 2 bases and J dropped 1; count of bases not matched to a gene: 6. This CDR3 spans 16 amino acids. Germline V gene lookup returns CDR1 MDHEN and CDR2 SYDVKM. CDR3 sequence: CASSLKDRAINYGYTF. The CDR3 DNA is TGTGCCAGCAGTTTAAAGGACAGGGCGATTAACTATGGCTACACCTTC.

The chain combines TRBV7-2 with TRBJ2-3, with 9 positions matching TRBD2. After removal of 10 bases from V and 2 bases from J, the junction contained 13 bases not matched to a gene. Germline V CDR1 and CDR2: SGHTA, FQGNSA. CDR3 size: 16 residues. The chain's CDR3 is CAITDPAGGLTDTQYF. In DNA form, the CDR3 reads TGTGCCATTACAGACCCAGCGGGGGGCCTCACAGATACGCAGTATTTT.

This clonotype was detected a few times. The chain has TRBV7-8 and TRBJ2-5, with D possibly called TRBD1 or TRBD2 (6 bases each). The J call may be in error: the DNA end matches TRBJ2-7 better. The length of the CDR3 is 14 residues. The V gene's germline CDR1 is SGHVS and CDR2 FQNEAQ. CDR3 region: CASSLVPGGLEQYF. CDR3 DNA sequence: TGTGCCAGCAGCTTAGTCCCCGGGGGCCTCGAGCAGTACTTC.

A remark on this clonotype: Without the conserved terminal phenylalanine or tryptophan, this CDR3 likely stems from a read error. The V and J genes are TRBV10-3 and TRBJ2-1, with TRBD2 matching 12 bases. The germline CDR1 and CDR2 sequences are ENHRY and SYGVKD. The CDR3 runs 18 residues. The V and J ends lost 10 bases and 5 bases, in that order; junction bases with no gene match: 18. The CDR3 DNA reads TGTGCCACGACCCCGGGACTAGCGGGTCCTCTTTTCGACAATGAGCAGTTCTAC. It is translated as CATTPGLAGPLFDNEQFY.

This clonotype was observed a few times. The chain links TRBV11-1 to TRBJ2-1; 8 bases match TRBD2. The CDR3 is 14 amino acids. The germline CDR1 and CDR2 sequences are SGHAT and FQDESV (reference sequence). V shed 6 bases, J shed 2 bases, and the junction held 3 bases outside the gene matches. The CDR3 coding sequence is TGTGCCAGCAGGCAGCGGGGGCCCTACAATGAGCAGTTCTTC. Translated, it gives CASRQRGPYNEQFF.

The chain has TRBV28 and TRBJ1-6; tentatively, D is TRBD1 (6 bases). The germline V gene encodes CDR1 MDHEN and CDR2 SYDVKM. The CDR3 runs 13 residues. V was clipped by 8 bases and J by 4 bases, with 9 bases between them. CDR3 in amino acids: CASGGPYNSPLHF. CDR3 DNA: TGTGCCAGCGGGGGGCCTTATAATTCACCCCTCCACTTT.

This clonotype was recorded a few times. At one end the junction does not follow the germline gene, possibly because of a read error. The genes are TRBV7-9 and TRBJ2-1; D possibly corresponds to TRBD1 (6 bases). The J call may be mistaken, given a closer DNA end match to TRBJ2-7. Germline V gene data show CDR1 as SEHNR and CDR2 as FQNEAQ (reference sequence). The CDR3 is 15 amino acids. Here the CDR3 reads CAGSSPRTVRDEQYF. The CDR3 nucleotides read TGTGCCGGCAGCTCACCGAGGACAGTCCGCGACGAGCAGTACTTC.